Sequencing of this T cell receptor beta chain was carried out in a study of identical twins. Whole-study findings and limits: Where beta out-of-frame sequences were concerned, excess twin sharing was weaker. Shared out-of-frame alpha sequences (those common to twins) showed excess low generation probability.

This clonotype was detected a few times. Its antigen is currently unknown. TCRdb re-analysed the 5' RACE reads in MiXCR, keeping a single row per CDR3 protein. The table lists about 690,000 distinct CDR3 sequences, around 21% of them singletons, with about 4.5% in the top ten. CDR1 is DFQATT, CDR2 SNEGSKA, per germline (reference sequence). Trimming took off 3 bases at V and 7 bases at J, with 19 bases between the two ends. The CDR3 spans 14 residues. The sample was also linked to a second study, of T cells expressing NK-cell markers.

The chain uses TRBV20-1 and TRBJ2-7; tentatively, D is TRBD2 (6 bases). The sequencing input was PBMCs. The sequence came from a woman aged 18 to 35 in good health. CDR3 in amino acids: CSASGSYTFREQYF. DNA of the CDR3: TGCAGTGCTAGCGGGAGTTACACCTTTAGGGAGCAGTACTTC.